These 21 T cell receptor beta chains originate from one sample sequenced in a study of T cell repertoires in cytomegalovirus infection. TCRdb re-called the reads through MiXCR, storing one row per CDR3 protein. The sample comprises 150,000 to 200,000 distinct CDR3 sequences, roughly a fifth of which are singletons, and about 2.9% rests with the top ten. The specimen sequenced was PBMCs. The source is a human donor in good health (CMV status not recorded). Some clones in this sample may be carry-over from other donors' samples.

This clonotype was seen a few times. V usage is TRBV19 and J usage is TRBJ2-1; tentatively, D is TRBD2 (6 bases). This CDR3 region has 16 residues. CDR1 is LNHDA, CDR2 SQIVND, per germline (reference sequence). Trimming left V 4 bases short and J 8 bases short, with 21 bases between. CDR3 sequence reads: CASSKPRWEAMDEQFF. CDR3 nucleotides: TGTGCCAGTAGTAAGCCTAGGTGGGAGGCCATGGATGAGCAGTTCTTC.

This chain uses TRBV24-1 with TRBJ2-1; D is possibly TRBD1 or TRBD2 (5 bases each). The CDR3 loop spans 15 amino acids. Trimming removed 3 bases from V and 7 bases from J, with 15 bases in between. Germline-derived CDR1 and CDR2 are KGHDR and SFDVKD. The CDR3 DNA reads TGTGCCACCAGTGATCCACGGGACCCCAGTAATGAGCAGTTCTTC. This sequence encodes CATSDPRDPSNEQFF.

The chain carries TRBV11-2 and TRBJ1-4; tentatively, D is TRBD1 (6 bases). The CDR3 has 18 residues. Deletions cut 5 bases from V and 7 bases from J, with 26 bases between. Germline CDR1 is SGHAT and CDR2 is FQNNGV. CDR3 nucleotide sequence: TGTGCCAGCAGCCACGGGCGGGGGGGGGCAATCGGGACTGAAAAACTGTTTTTT. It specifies CASSHGRGGAIGTEKLFF.

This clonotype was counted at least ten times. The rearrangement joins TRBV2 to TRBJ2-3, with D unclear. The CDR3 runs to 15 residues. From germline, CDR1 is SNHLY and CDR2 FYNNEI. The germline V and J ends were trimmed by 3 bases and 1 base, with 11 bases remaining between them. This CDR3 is CASSELASGTDTQYF. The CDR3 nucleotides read TGTGCCAGCAGTGAGTTAGCTTCTGGCACAGATACGCAGTATTTT. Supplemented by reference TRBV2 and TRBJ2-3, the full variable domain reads EPEVTQTPSHQVTQMGQEVILRCVPISNHLYFYWYRQILGQKVEFLVSFYNNEISEKSEIFDDQFSVERPDGSNFTLKIRSTKLEDSAMYFCASSELASGTDTQYFGPGTRLTVL.

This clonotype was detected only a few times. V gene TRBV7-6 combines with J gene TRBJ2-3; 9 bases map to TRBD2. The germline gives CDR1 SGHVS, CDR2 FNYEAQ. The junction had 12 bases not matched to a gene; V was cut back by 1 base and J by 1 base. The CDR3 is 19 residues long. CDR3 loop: CASSLGSGSFSRRTDTQYF. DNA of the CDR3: TGTGCCAGCAGCTTAGGTAGCGGGAGCTTCTCACGCCGCACAGATACGCAGTATTTT.

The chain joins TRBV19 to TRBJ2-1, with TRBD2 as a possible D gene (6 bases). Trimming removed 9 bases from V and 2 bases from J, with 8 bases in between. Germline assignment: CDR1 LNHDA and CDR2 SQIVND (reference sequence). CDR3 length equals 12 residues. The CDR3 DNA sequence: TGTGCCAGCGGGGGACCCTACAATGAGCAGTTCTTC. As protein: CASGGPYNEQFF.

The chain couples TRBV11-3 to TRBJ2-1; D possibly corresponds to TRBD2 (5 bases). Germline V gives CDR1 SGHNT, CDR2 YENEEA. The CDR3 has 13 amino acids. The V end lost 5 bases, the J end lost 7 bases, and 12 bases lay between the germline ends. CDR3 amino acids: CASSKSVANEQFF. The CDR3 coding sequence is TGTGCCAGCAGCAAAAGTGTAGCGAATGAGCAGTTCTTC.

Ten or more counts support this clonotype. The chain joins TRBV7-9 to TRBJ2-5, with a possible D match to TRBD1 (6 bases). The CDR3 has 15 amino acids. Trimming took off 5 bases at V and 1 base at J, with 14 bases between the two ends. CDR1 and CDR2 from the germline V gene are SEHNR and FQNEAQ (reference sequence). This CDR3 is CASSPIGQTQETQYF. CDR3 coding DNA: TGTGCCAGCAGCCCGATCGGACAGACCCAAGAGACCCAGTACTTC.

The CDR3 region is CASGMAGDNSPLHF. DNA for the CDR3: TGCGCCAGCGGAATGGCGGGAGATAATTCACCCCTCCACTTT. The chain employs TRBV10-2 and TRBJ1-6; D is ambiguous. Deletions cut 8 bases from V and 5 bases from J, with 13 bases between. The CDR3 extends over 14 amino acids. CDR1 and CDR2 (germline): WSHSY, SAAADI.

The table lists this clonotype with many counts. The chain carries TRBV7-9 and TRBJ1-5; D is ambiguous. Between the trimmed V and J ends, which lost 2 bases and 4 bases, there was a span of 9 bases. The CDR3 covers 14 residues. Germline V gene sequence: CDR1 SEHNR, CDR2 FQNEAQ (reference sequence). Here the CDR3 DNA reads TGTGCCAGCAGCTTACCGGCAGCTAATCAGCCCCAGCATTTT. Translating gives CASSLPAANQPQHF.

In DNA form, the CDR3 reads TGTGCCAGCAGCCAAGTTGTATCGGGGGTCGGCTACAATGAGCAGTTCTTC. As protein: CASSQVVSGVGYNEQFF. This chain links TRBV3-1 with TRBJ2-1; tentative D call: TRBD2 (6 bases). V lost 1 base, J lost 3 bases, and 16 bases lay in between. Germline V gives CDR1 LGHDT, CDR2 YNNKEL (reference sequence). This CDR3 is 17 amino acids long.

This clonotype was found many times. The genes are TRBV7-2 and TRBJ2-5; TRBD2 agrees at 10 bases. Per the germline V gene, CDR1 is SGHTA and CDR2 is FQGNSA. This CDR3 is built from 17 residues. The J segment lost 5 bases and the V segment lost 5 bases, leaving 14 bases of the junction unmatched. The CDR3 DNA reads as TGTGCCAGCAGCGGGGAGACGCTAGCGGGAGTTGGGGAGACCCAGTACTTC. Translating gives CASSGETLAGVGETQYF.

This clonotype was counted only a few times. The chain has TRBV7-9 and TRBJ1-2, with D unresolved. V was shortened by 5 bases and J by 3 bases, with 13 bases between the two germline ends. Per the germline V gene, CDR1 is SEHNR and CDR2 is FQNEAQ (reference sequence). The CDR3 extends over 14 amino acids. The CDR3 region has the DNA TGTGCCAGCAGCCCAGAGGCCAGCTACTATGGCTACACCTTC. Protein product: CASSPEASYYGYTF. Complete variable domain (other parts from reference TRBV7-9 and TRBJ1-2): DTGVSQNPRHKITKRGQNVTFRCDPISEHNRLYWYRQTLGQGPEFLTYFQNEAQLEKSRLLSDRFSAERPKGSFSTLEIQRTEQGDSAMYLCASSPEASYYGYTFGSGTRLTVV.

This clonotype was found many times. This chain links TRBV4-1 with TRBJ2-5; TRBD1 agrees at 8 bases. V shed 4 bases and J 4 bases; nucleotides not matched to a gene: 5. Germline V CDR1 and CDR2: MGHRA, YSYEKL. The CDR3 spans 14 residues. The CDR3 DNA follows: TGCGCCAGCAGCCTAGGACAGGGAACAGAGACCCAGTACTTC. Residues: CASSLGQGTETQYF.

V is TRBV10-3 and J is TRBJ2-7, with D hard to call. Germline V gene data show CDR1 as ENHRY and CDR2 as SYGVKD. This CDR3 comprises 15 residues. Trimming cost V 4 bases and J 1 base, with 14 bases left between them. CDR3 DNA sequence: TGTGCCATCAGTGCGCGTGGACCACGGTCCTACGAGCAGTACTTC. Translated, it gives CAISARGPRSYEQYF.

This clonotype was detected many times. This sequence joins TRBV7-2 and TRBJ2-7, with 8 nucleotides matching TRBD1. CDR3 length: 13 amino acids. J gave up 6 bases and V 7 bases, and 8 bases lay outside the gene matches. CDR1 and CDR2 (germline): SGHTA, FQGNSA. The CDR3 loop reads CASTPQGAGEQYF. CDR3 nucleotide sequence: TGTGCCAGCACTCCGCAGGGGGCTGGCGAGCAGTACTTC.

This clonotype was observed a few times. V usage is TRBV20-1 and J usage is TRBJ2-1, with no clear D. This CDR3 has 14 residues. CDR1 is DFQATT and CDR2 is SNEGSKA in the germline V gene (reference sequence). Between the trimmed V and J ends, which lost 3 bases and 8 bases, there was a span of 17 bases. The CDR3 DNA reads TGCAGTGCTAGTTATCGGGTTACGGTGGATGAGCAGTTCTTC. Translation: CSASYRVTVDEQFF.

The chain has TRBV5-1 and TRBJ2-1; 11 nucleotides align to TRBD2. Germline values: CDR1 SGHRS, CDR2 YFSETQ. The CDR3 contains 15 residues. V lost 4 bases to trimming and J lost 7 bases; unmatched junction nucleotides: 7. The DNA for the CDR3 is TGCGCCAGCAGCCTGACTAGCGGGACCAGGAATGAGCAGTTCTTC. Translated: CASSLTSGTRNEQFF.

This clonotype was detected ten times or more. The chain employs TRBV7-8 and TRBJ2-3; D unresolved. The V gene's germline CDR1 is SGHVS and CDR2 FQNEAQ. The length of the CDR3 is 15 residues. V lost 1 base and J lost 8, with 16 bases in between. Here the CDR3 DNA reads TGTGCCAGCAGCTTAGGGTTGAACAGTCAAATTACGCAGTATTTT. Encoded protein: CASSLGLNSQITQYF. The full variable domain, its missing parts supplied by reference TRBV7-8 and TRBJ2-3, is GAGVSQSPRYKVAKRGQDVALRCDPISGHVSLFWYQQALGQGPEFLTYFQNEAQLDKSGLPSDRFFAERPEGSVSTLKIQRTQQEDSAVYLCASSLGLNSQITQYFGPGTRLTVL.

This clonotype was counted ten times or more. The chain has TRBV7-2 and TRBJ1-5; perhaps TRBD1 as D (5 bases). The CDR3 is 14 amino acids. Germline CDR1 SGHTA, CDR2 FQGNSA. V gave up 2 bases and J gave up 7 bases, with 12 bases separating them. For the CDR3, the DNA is TGTGCCAGCAGCTTAAGAGGCCGGGGGCAGCCCCAGCATTTT. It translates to CASSLRGRGQPQHF.

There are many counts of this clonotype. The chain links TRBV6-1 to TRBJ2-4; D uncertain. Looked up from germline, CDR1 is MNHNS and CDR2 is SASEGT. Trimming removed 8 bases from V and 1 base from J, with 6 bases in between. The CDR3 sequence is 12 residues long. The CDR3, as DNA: TGTGCCAGCGGACGTGCCAAAAACATTCAGTACTTC. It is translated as CASGRAKNIQYF.